These 11 T cell receptor beta chains were sequenced from one sample in a study of T cells after somatic rescue of genetic block. Generated by immunoSEQ multiplex PCR, the TCRdb table keeps only in-frame clones and is missing some. The sample consists of over 14,000 clones, 70% to 80% of them appearing once. The material sequenced was peripheral blood mononuclear cells (PBMCs). These receptors were collected from a boy younger than 18.

This clone has just one count. V is TRBV6-5 and J is TRBJ2-4, with D possibly TRBD2 on 7 matching bases. The germline V gene encodes CDR1 MNHEY and CDR2 SVGAGI. V lost 6 bases and J lost 1, with 13 bases in between. CDR3 length: 15 residues. CDR3 amino acids: CASSRPGGAKNIQYF. The CDR3 region has the DNA TGTGCCAGCAGCCGGCCGGGGGGCGCCAAAAACATTCAGTACTTC.

The chain links TRBV5-4 to TRBJ2-1; D perhaps matches TRBD2 (6 bases). The length of the CDR3 is 17 residues. Trimming cost V 3 bases and J 0 bases, with 16 bases left between them. CDR1 is SGHNT, CDR2 YYREEE, per germline (reference sequence). In DNA form, the CDR3 reads TGTGCCAGCAGCTCCTCCGGGGCGGGGACCTCCTACAATGAGCAGTTCTTC. Its protein is CASSSSGAGTSYNEQFF.

J is TRBJ2-6 and V is TRBV9, with 9 bases aligning to TRBD1. The germline gives CDR1 SGDLS, CDR2 YYNGEE. Germline trimming cut 2 bases from V and 3 bases from J; bases unmatched to any gene: 15. The CDR3 is 20 residues long. CDR3 DNA sequence: TGTGCCAGCAGCGTTTGGGGGAGGGACAGGGCCCTGGGTGGGGCCAACGTCCTGACTTTC. Its protein is CASSVWGRDRALGGANVLTF.

The J gene is TRBJ2-7, the V gene TRBV7-9; 8 nucleotides line up with TRBD2. CDR3 length: 14 amino acids. The germline gives CDR1 SEHNR, CDR2 FQNEAQ (reference sequence). V lost 4 bases to trimming and J lost 5 bases; unmatched junction nucleotides: 7. The CDR3 reads CASSSYPTSDEQYF. CDR3 sequence (DNA): TGTGCCAGCAGCTCCTATCCGACTAGCGACGAGCAGTACTTC.

This clone has more than one count but fewer than ten. The chain recombines TRBV19 with TRBJ2-1; weak D call: TRBD2 (6 bases). The CDR3 sequence is 12 residues long. CDR1 and CDR2 (germline): LNHDA, SQIVND (reference sequence). Trimming removed 4 bases from V and 9 bases from J, with 10 bases in between. The CDR3 DNA follows: TGTGCCAGTAGTAGAAGCGGGTTTGAGCAGTTCTTC. Its translation is CASSRSGFEQFF.

V and J are TRBV6-5 and TRBJ1-2; the D gene is possibly TRBD1 (6 bases). Per the germline V gene, CDR1 is MNHEY and CDR2 is SVGAGI. Between the trimmed V and J ends, which lost 2 bases and 2 bases, there was a span of 9 bases. The CDR3 length is 14 residues. In DNA, the CDR3 is TGTGCCAGCAGTTACGGCCAGGGGAACTATGGCTACACCTTC. This translates into CASSYGQGNYGYTF.

Details on this clone: Compared with germline, one end of the junction differs, possibly owing to a read error. The chain is built from TRBV7-9 and TRBJ1-2, with D possibly matching TRBD1 (5 bases). The CDR3 consists of 14 residues. CDR1 is SEHNR, CDR2 FQNEAQ, per germline (reference sequence). Here the CDR3 reads CASNLGQGNYGYTF. CDR3 bases: TGTGCCAGCAACTTAGGGCAGGGTAACTATGGCTACACCTTC.

As concerns this clone: Other DNA variants within this sample encode the same CDR3. This rearrangement joins TRBV5-8 to TRBJ2-7, with D possibly matching TRBD1 (5 bases). The CDR3 loop spans 14 amino acids. CDR1 and CDR2 from the germline V gene are SGHTS and YDEGEE. V gave up 0 bases and J gave up 0 bases, with 7 bases separating them. CDR3 DNA sequence: TGTGCCAGCAGCTTGGTAGGGGCCTCCTACGAGCAGTACTTC. This encodes CASSLVGASYEQYF.

V is TRBV10-2 and J is TRBJ1-4; no clear D gene. The CDR3 is made up of 16 amino acids. V lost 6 bases, J lost 0 bases, and 14 bases lay in between. In germline, CDR1 is WSHSY, CDR2 SAAADI. CDR3 sequence reads: CASRGDYPPTNEKLFF. The CDR3, as DNA: TGCGCCAGCAGAGGAGACTATCCGCCAACTAATGAAAAACTGTTTTTT.

The gene calls are TRBV21-1 and TRBJ2-5; the D call in the table, TRBD1, was not verified against the DNA. TRBV21-1 is marked as a pseudogene. CDR3 length: 16 amino acids. CDR3 nucleotide sequence: TGTGCCAGCAGCAAAGTGGCGACAGGTAAGGAAGAGACCCAGTACTTC. Protein product: CASSKVATGKEETQYF.

The V gene is TRBV9, the J gene TRBJ2-3, with 7 nucleotides matching TRBD1. Germline lookup yields CDR1 SGDLS and CDR2 YYNGEE. This CDR3 has 16 residues. V lost 1 base, J lost 4 bases, and 9 bases stayed unmatched. CDR3 in amino acids: CASSVRAGGFSDTQYF. For the CDR3, the DNA is TGTGCCAGCAGCGTAAGGGCAGGGGGATTCTCAGATACGCAGTATTTT.